Listed below are T cell receptor beta chains from one sample, sequenced in a study of tumor T cells in aggressive B-cell lymphoma. The repertoire was sequenced with immunoSEQ multiplex PCR; TCRdb's copy has only in-frame clones and lacks some. The sample lists about 5,600 clones, less than 85% occurring once. Sequencing used tumor tissue. These receptors all stem from an adult with diffuse large B cell lymphoma. CDR3s leave out the opening cysteine and the closing phenylalanine or tryptophan. The order of the fields is J gene, V gene, clone size, CDR3 protein. Clone size is given for some rows only: seen once, a few or many times, or a class if the clone is expanded.

TRBJ2-1,TRBV4-1,.,ASSHSSGRASFSNEQF
TRBJ1-2,TRBV5-6,.,ASSLGSYGYT
TRBJ2-1,TRBV5-6,.,ASSLSLAEQF
TRBJ2-3,TRBV5-4,.,ASSLSGTRPDTQY
TRBJ2-7,TRBV29-1,.,SVEGSSGSIDEQY
TRBJ2-3,TRBV13,.,ASSLNGLAGGSSTDTQY
TRBJ2-1,TRBV29-1,.,SVEGSGASYNEQF
TRBJ1-1,TRBV5-4,.,ASSKGQENTEAF
TRBJ2-7,TRBV7-6,.,ASSLGLASGSNEQY
TRBJ2-1,TRBV7-6,few,ASSSSSGSYNEQF
TRBJ2-7,TRBV5-6,once,ASSLLGRANSDEQY
TRBJ2-1,TRBV27,.,ASAGGYNEQF
TRBJ2-7,TRBV11-3,.,ASSLGGGSGFEQY
TRBJ1-2,TRBV19,.,ASSIGYGYT
TRBJ1-5,TRBV7-3,.,ASNRPQH
TRBJ2-1,TRBV7-9,.,ASSLAQRNEQF
TRBJ2-7,TRBV11-2,few,ASSLLAGAYEQY